This TCR beta chain was captured in a study of shared clonotypes between healthy human individuals. Study-wide background: The plates for each donor numbered three CD4 naive, three CD4 memory, two CD8 naive and one CD8 memory.

In the case of this clone: Antigen unknown.

The study's findings and limits: Incompleteness in sorted-subset sequencing, despite large depth, was shown by rarefaction. Naive subsets usually exceeded memory subsets in estimated richness.

Authors' processing steps: There were no quality scores in the junction-only immunoSEQ sequences, so filtering differed. Only in-frame clones appear in the TCRdb table, and some are missing; sequencing was by immunoSEQ multiplex PCR. V and J calls and clone size are as listed in that table; D and trimming were resolved from the DNA. Of 1.6 million or so clones detected, about 98.5% appear once; the ten largest clones hold 0.36%. Per germline, CDR1 MNHEY and CDR2 SVGAGI. The CDR3 consists of 14 residues. The V and J ends lost 2 bases and 2 bases, in that order; junction bases with no gene match: 1. The source material was naive CD4+ T cells sorted from blood. This sample's subset: CD45RA+ positively selected. The V call is TRBV6-5, the J call TRBJ2-7; TRBD2 matches 9 bases. The sequence derives from a man aged 30 to 39 in good health. The CDR3 loop reads CASSYERGAYEQYF. The CDR3 DNA reads TGTGCCAGCAGTTACGAGCGGGGGGCCTACGAGCAGTACTTC.